There are a few counts of the clone carrying this T cell receptor beta chain. Antigen: not known. This sample is part of a study of cytomegalovirus exposure and HLA in healthy donors. The PCR employed 60 Vbeta primers together with 13 Jbeta primers. TCRdb keeps only in-frame clones here, not all; method: immunoSEQ multiplex PCR. The sample lists about 120,000 clones, about 10% seen once, with 3% in the top ten. Overall study results and limits: Researchers had no immune exposure information except CMV serostatus available. Later on, a genetic analysis was performed. It linked a missense variant in DCLRE1C with V- and J-gene trimming of TCR beta. Within an earlier analysis, most TCR beta V segments proved productive either about 90% or about 30% of the time.

This sequence originates from a man in his thirties or forties in good health and CMV-seronegative. The sequenced sample was PBMCs.

The CDR3 DNA reads TGTGCCAGCAGCCCATCTAGCGGGGGACCCTACGAGCAGTACTTC. Translating it yields CASSPSSGGPYEQYF. The V call is TRBV7-2, the J call TRBJ2-7; TRBD2 agrees at 10 bases. Trimming took 5 bases from V and 2 from J; bases not matched to a gene: 6. The CDR3 extends over 15 amino acids. Germline loops: CDR1 SGHTA, CDR2 FQGNSA.